This record covers a single T cell receptor (beta chain). The record originates from a study of blood T cell repertoires in COVID-19. Across the study: Nucleic acid was either cDNA or gDNA, and it came from T cells, B-cell-depleted T cells, or PBMCs.

The CDR3 spans 17 residues. Germline loops: CDR1 LNHDA, CDR2 SQIVND (reference sequence). The V gene end was trimmed by 4 bases and the J gene end by 0 bases; junction bases not matched to a gene: 8. Per the authors' pipeline: Estimates of nucleated cell counts were drawn from the amplification of reference gene primers. Profiling relied on immunoSEQ multiplex PCR, and the TCRdb table lists in-frame clones only, not all of them. The V and J calls and clone size come from that table; D and trimming were worked out from the DNA. The sample contains a few hundred thousand clones, about 90% of which appear only once.

The sequencing input was peripheral blood. This sequence joins TRBV19 and TRBJ1-4, with TRBD1 matching 7 bases. This TCR derives from a woman in her fifties or sixties who had recovered from COVID-19. CDR3 coding DNA: TGTGCCAGTAGTACCTCGAGGGACAGTGCAACTAATGAAAAACTGTTTTTT. This gives the protein CASSTSRDSATNEKLFF. The whole variable domain, remainder taken from reference TRBV19 and TRBJ1-4, is DGGITQSPKYLFRKEGQNVTLSCEQNLNHDAMYWYRQDPGQGLRLIYYSQIVNDFQKGDIAEGYSVSREKKESFPLTVTSAQKNPTAFYLCASSTSRDSATNEKLFFGSGTQLSVL.